The rows below give T cell receptor beta chains drawn from one sample of a study of T cells in pancreatic ductal adenocarcinoma. Generated by immunoSEQ multiplex PCR, the TCRdb table keeps only in-frame clones and is missing some. The sample includes roughly 2,500 clones, 84% of them seen just once. The sequencing sample was made of pancreatic tumor tissue. These TCRs come from a human donor with pancreatic ductal adenocarcinoma. CDR3s include the opening cysteine and the closing phenylalanine or tryptophan. A D gene is named only where the DNA matches it firmly. Clone size is given for some rows only: seen once, a few or many times, or a class if the clone is expanded.

j_call | d_call | v_call | clone_size | cdr3_aa | cdr3_nt
TRBJ2-2 | TRBD1 | TRBV4-3 | . | CASSQEPGTVAGELFF | TGCGCCAGCAGCCAAGAACCTGGGACAGTCGCCGGGGAGCTGTTTTTT
TRBJ2-5 | . | TRBV7-8 | . | CASIKASSSGRETQYF | TGTGCCAGCATCAAGGCTAGTAGTAGCGGTCGGGAGACCCAGTACTTC
TRBJ2-3 | . | TRBV18 | . | CASSPRQPFLNTDTQYF | TGTGCCAGCTCACCACGACAGCCATTTCTTAACACAGATACGCAGTATTTT
TRBJ2-3 | . | TRBV19 | . | CATSRLSSTDTQYF | TGTGCCACCAGCAGGCTATCTAGCACAGATACGCAGTATTTT
TRBJ2-3 | . | TRBV15 | . | CATSRERRVDTQYF | TGTGCCACCAGCAGAGAAAGGAGGGTAGATACGCAGTATTTT
TRBJ2-1 | . | TRBV28 | . | CASSLFRGPVNEQFF | TGTGCCAGCAGTTTATTTCGCGGGCCGGTTAATGAGCAGTTCTTC
TRBJ2-3 | . | TRBV11-2 | . | CASSVGQRTDTQYF | TGTGCCAGCAGCGTGGGACAACGCACAGATACGCAGTATTTT
TRBJ1-1 | . | TRBV10-2 | . | CASSESGGGANTEAFF | TGCGCCAGCAGTGAGTCGGGCGGGGGGGCTAACACTGAAGCTTTCTTT
TRBJ1-5 | . | TRBV5-4 | . | CASSPDPNRGNQPQHF | TGTGCCAGCAGCCCCGACCCGAACAGGGGCAATCAGCCCCAGCATTTT
TRBJ2-3 | TRBD1 | TRBV28 | . | CASSRQGVGTDTQYF | TGTGCCAGCAGTCGACAGGGAGTGGGCACAGATACGCAGTATTTT
TRBJ2-1 | . | TRBV6-1 | once | CASRQFPYNEQFF | TGTGCCAGCAGACAGTTCCCCTACAATGAGCAGTTCTTC
TRBJ2-7 | TRBD1 | TRBV23-1 | . | CASRATGEYEQYF | TGCGCCAGCAGGGCGACAGGGGAATACGAGCAGTACTTC
TRBJ2-7 | TRBD2 | TRBV5-1 | . | CASSSPGTSYEQYF | TGCGCCAGCAGTTCTCCCGGGACTAGCTACGAGCAGTACTTC
TRBJ1-1 | TRBD1 | TRBV6-6 | once | CASNYQGGAKAFF | TGTGCCAGCAACTATCAGGGGGGAGCTAAAGCTTTCTTT
TRBJ2-3 | . | TRBV28 | . | CASSSGNPTDTQYF | TGTGCCAGCAGCTCAGGGAACCCCACAGATACGCAGTATTTT
TRBJ1-1 | . | TRBV10-1 | . | CASSDRENTEAFF | TGCGCCAGCAGTGACCGCGAGAACACTGAAGCTTTCTTT
TRBJ1-2 | TRBD1 | TRBV10-3 | once | CAISEQDRGGYTF | TGTGCCATCAGTGAGCAGGACAGGGGAGGCTACACCTTC
TRBJ2-1 | . | TRBV6-1 | . | CASSDSPGNYNEQFF | TGTGCCAGCAGTGATAGTCCAGGGAACTACAATGAGCAGTTCTTC
TRBJ2-5 | . | TRBV19 | . | CASSTTVAQETQYF | TGTGCCAGTAGTACGACGGTAGCTCAAGAGACCCAGTACTTC
TRBJ2-7 | TRBD2 | TRBV29-1 | . | CSVKPLAGDYEQYF | TGCAGCGTTAAACCCCTAGCGGGTGACTACGAGCAGTACTTC
TRBJ1-5 | . | TRBV7-2 | . | CASSFGGPNEPQHF | TGTGCCAGCAGCTTCGGGGGGCCCAATGAGCCCCAGCATTTT
TRBJ2-7 | TRBD2 | TRBV7-9 | . | CASPLVGGGYEQYF | TGTGCCAGCCCCTTAGTGGGGGGGGGCTACGAGCAGTACTTC
TRBJ2-1 | TRBD2 | TRBV28 | . | CASSLLGLDHNEQFF | TGTGCCAGCAGTTTACTGGGACTAGACCACAATGAGCAGTTCTTC
TRBJ1-2 | TRBD1 | TRBV6-5 | few | CASRPDRGGYGYTF | TGTGCCAGCAGGCCGGACAGGGGCGGGTATGGCTACACCTTC
TRBJ2-5 | . | TRBV5-1 | . | CASSVDQETQYF | TGCGCCAGCAGCGTAGACCAAGAGACCCAGTACTTC
TRBJ2-7 | TRBD1 | TRBV5-1 | once | CASSQGQAGSYEQYF | TGCGCCAGCAGCCAGGGACAGGCTGGCTCCTACGAGCAGTACTTC
TRBJ1-5 | . | TRBV18 | . | CASSPTVWQPQHF | TGTGCCAGCTCGCCGACAGTTTGGCAGCCCCAGCATTTT
TRBJ2-2 | TRBD1 | TRBV7-6 | . | CASSKRTGGNTGELFF | TGTGCCAGCAGCAAGCGGACAGGGGGGAACACCGGGGAGCTGTTTTTT
TRBJ1-1 | . | TRBV28 | . | CASLPSGGTEAFF | TGTGCCAGCCTCCCCTCGGGCGGGACTGAAGCTTTCTTT
TRBJ2-1 | TRBD2 | TRBV27 | . | CASSTGTSGTYNEQFF | TGTGCCAGCAGCACCGGGACTAGCGGAACCTACAATGAGCAGTTCTTC
TRBJ2-4 | TRBD2 | TRBV7-2 | . | CASSAGRAPKNIQYF | TGTGCCAGCAGCGCCGGGAGGGCCCCCAAAAACATTCAGTACTTC
TRBJ2-7 | TRBD1 | TRBV5-1 | . | CASSSGQGAGIYEQYF | TGCGCCAGCAGCTCGGGACAGGGGGCCGGAATCTACGAGCAGTACTTC
TRBJ2-7 | . | TRBV27 | . | CASSLGAHYEQYF | TGTGCCAGCAGTTTGGGGGCCCACTACGAGCAGTACTTC
TRBJ1-2 | . | TRBV11-2 | few | CASSLGQHYGYTF | TGTGCCAGCAGCCTCGGACAGCACTATGGCTACACCTTC
TRBJ2-7 | TRBD1 | TRBV6-5 | . | CASSRPGTGVHEQYF | TGTGCCAGCAGTAGACCCGGGACAGGGGTCCACGAGCAGTACTTC
TRBJ2-4 | TRBD1 | TRBV4-3 | . | CASSQETTGAASRIQYF | TGCGCCAGCAGCCAAGAGACGACAGGGGCGGCCTCAAGGATTCAGTACTTC
TRBJ2-4 | . | TRBV27 | once | CASSPSGDTPWAKNIQYF | TGTGCCAGCAGCCCCTCCGGGGATACCCCTTGGGCCAAAAACATTCAGTACTTC
TRBJ1-4 | . | TRBV29-1 | . | CSVASGGNEKLFF | TGCAGCGTTGCGTCAGGTGGGAATGAAAAACTGTTTTTT
TRBJ2-1 | TRBD2 | TRBV30 | . | CAWTKHQGTSGNYYNEQFF | TGTGCCTGGACAAAACACCAGGGGACTAGCGGGAACTACTACAATGAGCAGTTCTTC
TRBJ2-7 | . | TRBV4-1 | . | CASSQEWANGGTIYEQYF | TGCGCCAGCAGCCAAGAGTGGGCAAATGGCGGGACCATCTACGAGCAGTACTTC
TRBJ2-7 | . | TRBV6-6 | . | CASRAGAAYEQYF | TGTGCCAGCAGGGCAGGGGCCGCCTACGAGCAGTACTTC
TRBJ2-7 | TRBD1 | TRBV29-1 | once | CSVEEQGISYEQYF | TGCAGCGTTGAAGAACAGGGGATCTCCTACGAGCAGTACTTC
TRBJ2-7 | . | TRBV10-3 | . | CAISLTAGASYEQYF | TGTGCCATCAGTTTAACGGCGGGGGCCTCCTACGAGCAGTACTTC
TRBJ2-2 | TRBD2 | TRBV9 | . | CASSITGTSDTGELFF | TGTGCCAGCAGCATTACCGGGACTAGCGACACCGGGGAGCTGTTTTTT